This TCR beta chain was identified during a study of T cell responses to AZD1222 COVID-19 vaccine. Data came from immunoSEQ multiplex PCR; TCRdb stores just in-frame clones and leaves some out. The sample includes fewer than 130,000 clones, 94% of them seen just once. V was shortened by 7 bases and J by 6 bases, with 21 bases between the two germline ends. The CDR3 contains 15 residues. Per germline, CDR1 LGHDT and CDR2 YNNKEL (reference sequence). The sequencing here drew on peripheral blood, taken 28 days after the second AZD1222 dose. This chain uses TRBV3-1 (or the pseudogene TRBV3-2) with TRBJ1-2; a weak D match, TRBD1 (6 bases). The receptor's source is an adult who received the AZD1222 COVID-19 vaccine. The CDR3: CASTDGQTGLDGYTF. The CDR3 DNA reads as TGTGCCAGCACCGACGGTCAAACAGGGTTGGATGGCTACACCTTC.